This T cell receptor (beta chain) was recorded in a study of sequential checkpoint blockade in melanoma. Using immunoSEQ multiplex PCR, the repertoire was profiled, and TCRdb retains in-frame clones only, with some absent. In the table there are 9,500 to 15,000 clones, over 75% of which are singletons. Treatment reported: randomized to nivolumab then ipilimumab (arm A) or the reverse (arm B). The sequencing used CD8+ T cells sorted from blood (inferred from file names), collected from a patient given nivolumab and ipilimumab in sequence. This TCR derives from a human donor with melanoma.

CDR3 protein: CASSPIPPRGQETQYF. CDR3 DNA: TGCGCCAGCAGCCCAATTCCCCCGCGGGGCCAAGAGACCCAGTACTTC. The J gene is TRBJ2-5, the V gene TRBV10-2, with D perhaps matching TRBD2 (6 bases). Germline V gives CDR1 WSHSY, CDR2 SAAADI. V was pared by 6 bases and J by 1 base, with 18 bases between. This CDR3 has 16 residues.